This T cell receptor beta chain comes out of a study of blood T cell repertoires in COVID-19. Across the whole study: Collection of acute and convalescent COVID-19 samples took place in the United States, Italy and Spain. Sources were T cells, B-cell-depleted T cells, or PBMCs; the material itself was cDNA or gDNA.

V lost 0 bases to trimming and J lost 4 bases; unmatched junction nucleotides: 9. From germline, CDR1 is SGDLS and CDR2 YYNGEE. CDR3 size: 16 residues. In the study's own analysis: Researchers report that nucleated cell counts were estimated from reference gene primer amplification. Measured with immunoSEQ multiplex PCR; TCRdb has only the in-frame clones, and not every one. V and J calls and clone size are copied from that table; D and trimming were computed from the DNA. Here the sample spans some 100,000 clones, roughly 80% being singletons. This clone was counted only a few times. The sample comprised peripheral blood. This clonotype was obtained from a human donor in a cohort sampled during active COVID-19. The chain employs TRBV9 and TRBJ1-1; TRBD1 aligns across 7 bases. The CDR3 loop is CASSVEIGGGATEAFF. CDR3 sequence (DNA): TGTGCCAGCAGCGTAGAGATAGGAGGGGGCGCCACTGAAGCTTTCTTT.